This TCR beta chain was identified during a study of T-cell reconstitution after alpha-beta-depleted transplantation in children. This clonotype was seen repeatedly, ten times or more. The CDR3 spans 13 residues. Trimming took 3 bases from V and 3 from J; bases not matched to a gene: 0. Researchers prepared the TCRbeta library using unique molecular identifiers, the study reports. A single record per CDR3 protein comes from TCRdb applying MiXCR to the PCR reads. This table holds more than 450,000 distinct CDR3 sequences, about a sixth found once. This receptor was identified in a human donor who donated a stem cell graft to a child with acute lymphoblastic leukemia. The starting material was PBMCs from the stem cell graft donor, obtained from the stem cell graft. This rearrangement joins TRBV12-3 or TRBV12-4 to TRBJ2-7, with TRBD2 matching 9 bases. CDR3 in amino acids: CASSFSGGYEQYF. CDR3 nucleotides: TGTGCCAGCAGTTTTAGCGGGGGCTACGAGCAGTACTTC.